Sequencing of this TCR beta chain was carried out in a study of CD8+ T cells in alopecia areata. PBMCs provided sorted CD4+ and CD8+ T cells. Germline V gives CDR1 SGHDT, CDR2 YYEEEE. The CDR3 has 14 residues. Trimming stripped 2 bases from V and 10 bases from J, with 13 bases between. In the case of this clone: The antigen remains unidentified.

TCR sequencing used cDNA made by reverse transcription of extracted RNA. This table comes from immunoSEQ multiplex PCR, and its TCRdb copy is limited to in-frame clones, with some not included. The table records some 130,000 clones, around 49% of them present only once. General observations from the study: Shared TCR sequences were less clear between patients than in mice, possibly partly from HLA diversity. Scalp sample sequencing also detects resident alphabeta T cells of normal skin.

This receptor was obtained from a human donor with alopecia areata. The gene calls are TRBV5-6 and TRBJ1-6; a weak D match, TRBD1 (5 bases). The source material was CD8+ T cells sorted from blood, sampled at week 0. The CDR3 nucleotides read TGTGCCAGCAGCTTCTTCCGGGGCGGGTCACCCCTCCACTTT. Translation: CASSFFRGGSPLHF.